This T cell receptor beta chain was recovered during a study of T-cell memory formation after mild COVID-19. Study background: Across donors, TCR clusters were largely donor specific. General study results and limits: Memory sampled before infection contained some responding clones, suggesting cross-reactive memory joined. Second-wave clones reaching peak frequency on day 37 lacked confirmed SARS-CoV-2 specificity.

This clonotype was counted a few times. Its specificity is not known. Using constant-segment primers, 5'RACE produced TCR alpha and TCR beta cDNA libraries carrying sample barcodes and UMIs. In TCRdb, the 5' RACE reads were re-called with MiXCR into one record per CDR3 protein. The data show around 90,000 distinct CDR3 sequences, about an eighth seen once. The source is an adult woman who had mild COVID-19 (a few samples of this study predate the infection). Cell type and time point are not known. Sequenced input: PBMCs or a T cell subset sorted from them (not recorded which).

The CDR3 region is CASSSARQGSPYEQYF. The DNA for the CDR3 is TGTGCCAGCAGCTCCGCGAGACAGGGTTCCCCCTACGAGCAGTACTTC. The chain combines TRBV7-9 with TRBJ2-7; 7 bases fit TRBD1. The CDR3 is 16 residues long. The ends lost 4 bases at V and 2 bases at J; junction bases unmatched: 11. Germline CDR1 SEHNR, CDR2 FQNEAQ (reference sequence).